Shown below are 8 T cell receptor beta chains from a single sample sequenced in a study of response to subunit inactivated influenza vaccine (dated 2018 in TCRdb). Library creation used RT-PCR. Sequenced on an Illumina HiSeq 2500. TCRdb reworked the public reads: Q25 trimming with fastp, MiXCR clone assembly, productive beta chains retained. Each CDR3 protein gets just one entry, which takes the most common genes and DNA from the rows behind it. Recorded for this sample are around 480,000 distinct CDR3 sequences; 16% of them occurred a single time. The ten largest make up roughly 3% of the sample. Specimen: CD4+ T cells sorted from PBMCs, collected around 2 years after vaccination. The receptors stem from a man aged 50 to 69 who received an inactivated influenza vaccine. Donor details come from another sample of the same person, matched by shared clones.

This clonotype occurred a few times. The rearrangement joins TRBV7-2 to TRBJ2-2, with D hard to call. The CDR3 loop spans 15 amino acids. Between the trimmed V and J ends, which lost 4 bases and 0 bases, there was a span of 9 bases. CDR1 SGHTA and CDR2 FQGNSA come from the germline V gene. DNA of the CDR3: TGTGCCAGCAGCTACCTCGCTTCGAACACCGGGGAGCTGTTTTTT. This gives the protein CASSYLASNTGELFF.

This clonotype was seen a few times. V usage is TRBV5-1 and J usage is TRBJ2-2, with TRBD1 matching 9 bases. In germline, CDR1 is SGHRS, CDR2 YFSETQ. J lost 7 bases, V lost 1 base, and 5 bases had no gene match. The CDR3 consists of 15 residues. The CDR3 coding sequence is TGCGCCAGCAGCTTGAACAGGGGGCTGGTCGGGGAGCTGTTTTTT. It encodes CASSLNRGLVGELFF. Variable domain in full (rest from reference TRBV5-1 and TRBJ2-2): KAGVTQTPRYLIKTRGQQVTLSCSPISGHRSVSWYQQTPGQGLQFLFEYFSETQRNKGNFPGRFSGRQFSNSRSEMNVSTLELGDSALYLCASSLNRGLVGELFFGEGSRLTVL.

In this sample, this clonotype turned up a few times. J is TRBJ2-4 and V is TRBV5-1; the D is unclear. From germline, CDR1 is SGHRS and CDR2 YFSETQ. The CDR3 contains 12 residues. Between the trimmed V and J ends, which lost 3 bases and 7 bases, there was a span of 8 bases. CDR3 DNA sequence: TGCGCCAGCAGCTGGGGAACCAACATTCAGTACTTC. Translated: CASSWGTNIQYF.

This clonotype has just a few counts. The V and J genes are TRBV3-1 and TRBJ2-3; 7 nucleotides match TRBD1. CDR3 size: 13 residues. With V trimmed by 5 bases and J by 14 bases, 13 bases remained unmatched. Germline CDR1 and CDR2: LGHDT and YNNKEL (reference sequence). Written as DNA, the CDR3 is TGTGCCAGCAGCGCAACAATAGGGGGCCAACGGTATTTT. Its translation: CASSATIGGQRYF.

The rearrangement joins TRBV7-2 to TRBJ1-5; a possible D gene is TRBD1 (5 bases). There are 15 residues in the CDR3. The germline gives CDR1 SGHTA, CDR2 FQGNSA. The V gene lost 6 bases and the J gene lost 0 bases, with 12 bases spanning the gap. The CDR3 loop reads CASSRGGTSNQPQHF. DNA of the CDR3: TGTGCCAGCAGTCGTGGGGGAACTAGCAATCAGCCCCAGCATTTT.

V and J are TRBV5-4 and TRBJ2-6; a possible D gene is TRBD1 (5 bases). The V and J ends lost 4 bases and 1 base respectively, with 12 bases between them. The CDR3 runs 16 residues. The germline V gene has CDR1 SGHNT and CDR2 YYREEE (reference sequence). CDR3 region: CASSMRQHSGANVLTF. CDR3 bases: TGTGCCAGCAGCATGCGACAGCATTCTGGGGCCAACGTCCTGACTTTC.

This chain uses TRBV4-1 with TRBJ1-1; TRBD1 is a possible D gene (5 bases). V was cut by 2 bases and J by 7 bases, with 11 bases left in between. The CDR3 is 13 residues long. From germline, CDR1 is MGHRA and CDR2 YSYEKL. Here the CDR3 reads CASSQNPTDEAFF. The DNA of the CDR3 is TGCGCCAGCAGCCAAAACCCGACAGATGAAGCTTTCTTT.

In its sample, this clonotype was seen many times. The genes are TRBV27 and TRBJ2-1; TRBD2 agrees at 15 bases. The CDR3 has 14 residues. Germline trimming cut 6 bases from V and 9 bases from J; bases unmatched to any gene: 3. Per germline, CDR1 MNHEY and CDR2 SMNVEV (reference sequence). CDR3 loop: CASRGLAGGSEQFF. The CDR3 DNA follows: TGTGCCAGCAGGGGACTAGCGGGAGGTAGTGAGCAGTTCTTC.